Below are 7 T cell receptor beta chains sequenced from a single sample in a study of blood T cell repertoires in COVID-19. Assay used: immunoSEQ multiplex PCR; TCRdb lists only in-frame clones, some missing. The sample lists about 220,000 clones, about 91% seen once, with roughly 14% in the top ten. The sequenced sample was PBMCs or T cells enriched from blood (not recorded which). All receptors come from a woman between 50 and 59 years old with acute COVID-19.

J is TRBJ2-3 and V is TRBV5-1, with TRBD2 identical over 7 bases. Germline-derived CDR1 and CDR2 are SGHRS and YFSETQ. Losses at the gene ends were 0 bases for V and 0 bases for J; bases not matched to a gene: 4. CDR3 length: 16 residues. The CDR3 bases are TGCGCCAGCAGCTTGGCCACTAGCGTAAGCACAGATACGCAGTATTTT. Translating it yields CASSLATSVSTDTQYF.

The chain links TRBV19 to TRBJ1-5; TRBD1 aligns across 7 bases. Per the germline V gene, CDR1 is LNHDA and CDR2 is SQIVND (reference sequence). Germline trimming cut 7 bases from V and 0 bases from J; bases unmatched to any gene: 12. This CDR3 has 17 residues. The CDR3 DNA follows: TGTGCCAGTAAGCCACCCGGGGGACAGACTAGCAATCAGCCCCAGCATTTT. It specifies CASKPPGGQTSNQPQHF.

The chain combines TRBV7-9 with TRBJ1-5; a weak D match, TRBD1 (6 bases). V shed 7 bases and J shed 0 bases, with 10 bases lying between them. The germline CDR1 and CDR2 sequences are SEHNR and FQNEAQ (reference sequence). There are 14 residues in the CDR3. CDR3 DNA sequence: TGTGCCAGCACCCGGACAGATAGCAATCAGCCCCAGCATTTT. This translates into CASTRTDSNQPQHF.

The chain links TRBV19 to TRBJ2-7, with 7 bases aligning to TRBD2. Germline values: CDR1 LNHDA, CDR2 SQIVND (reference sequence). V lost 1 base to trimming and J lost 1 base; unmatched junction nucleotides: 4. This CDR3 region has 15 residues. The DNA for the CDR3 is TGTGCCAGTAGTATAGGGACTAGAAGTTCCTACGAGCAGTACTTC. Its protein product is CASSIGTRSSYEQYF.

The rearrangement joins TRBV9 to TRBJ2-6; D is undetermined. The CDR3 totals 15 residues. V lost 2 bases, J lost 0 bases, and 6 bases lay in between. Per the germline V gene, CDR1 is SGDLS and CDR2 is YYNGEE. CDR3 amino acids: CASSVSPSGANVLTF. Written as DNA, the CDR3 is TGTGCCAGCAGCGTCTCCCCCTCTGGGGCCAACGTCCTGACTTTC.

The rearrangement links TRBV5-6 to TRBJ2-2; perhaps TRBD1 as D (6 bases). Trimming removed 4 bases at V and 3 bases at J, with 13 bases between. CDR1 and CDR2 from the germline V gene are SGHDT and YYEEEE. There are 15 residues in the CDR3. CDR3: CASSHRVTYTGELFF. In nucleotides, the CDR3 is TGTGCCAGCAGCCACAGGGTGACCTACACCGGGGAGCTGTTTTTT. Full variable domain (remainder filled in from reference TRBV5-6 and TRBJ2-2): DAGVTQSPTHLIKTRGQQVTLRCSPKSGHDTVSWYQQALGQGPQFIFQYYEEEERQRGNFPDRFSGHQFPNYSSELNVNALLLGDSALYLCASSHRVTYTGELFFGEGSRLTVL.

The chain combines TRBV4-1 with TRBJ2-7, with a tentative D call TRBD2 (6 bases). The CDR3 is 15 residues long. Germline V gene lookup returns CDR1 MGHRA and CDR2 YSYEKL. V was shortened by 0 bases and J by 1 base, with 10 bases between the two germline ends. The CDR3 region has the DNA TGCGCCAGCAGCCAAGATGCCCTAGCGTCCTACGAGCAGTACTTC. This translates into CASSQDALASYEQYF.